These T cell receptor beta chains were read from a single sample in a study of neurological immune-mediated disorders. TCRdb reprocessed the 5' RACE reads via MiXCR and lists one record per CDR3 protein. Here the sample spans more than 30,000 distinct CDR3 sequences, 4.6% being singletons. The sequencing sample was made of PBMCs. All receptors derive from a young man in good health. CDR3s leave out the opening cysteine and the closing phenylalanine or tryptophan.

v_call	j_call	cdr3_aa
TRBV12-3/TRBV12-4	TRBJ1-1	ASSNPLRGSNTEAF
TRBV6-1	TRBJ1-1	ASSEAGTGNTEAF
TRBV10-3	TRBJ1-1	AISVAGITEAF
TRBV4-1	TRBJ2-7	ASSQIETSYEQY
TRBV3-1	TRBJ2-7	ASSQNSLAEQY
TRBV20-1	TRBJ2-3	SAARDSTTDTQY
TRBV7-2	TRBJ1-5	ASSPRDRGGNQPQH
TRBV5-1	TRBJ2-3	ASSLGTALGTDTQY
TRBV11-3	TRBJ2-1	ASSLTGSYNEQF
TRBV18	TRBJ1-1	ASSPTDRNTEAF
TRBV10-3	TRBJ2-5	AISGPNNRETQY
TRBV7-2	TRBJ2-1	ASSLMGGGANEQF
TRBV14	TRBJ2-3	ASSLRLAGTYTQY
TRBV19	TRBJ2-7	ASSIMETPYEQY
TRBV20-1	TRBJ2-5	SVRRVAGGETQY
TRBV4-2	TRBJ1-4	ASSQERGGNEKLF
TRBV11-1	TRBJ2-2	ASSLLMTGELF
TRBV15	TRBJ2-5	ATSRERTDQETQY
TRBV7-3	TRBJ1-1	ASSLQQNTEAF
TRBV7-9	TRBJ2-5	ASRPSRDRAGETQY
TRBV6-2/TRBV6-3	TRBJ1-1	ASSYHPSAAF
TRBV7-9	TRBJ1-5	ASSLASGRQPQH
TRBV30	TRBJ2-2	AWSGQMDRELF
TRBV20-1	TRBJ1-5	SASFQGGNQPQH
TRBV6-2/TRBV6-3	TRBJ1-1	ASSYPASMNTEAF
TRBV5-1	TRBJ2-5	ASSLAVQETQY
TRBV20-1	TRBJ1-1	SASRANPNTEAF
TRBV5-1	TRBJ1-1	ASSLEVSTEAF
TRBV20-1	TRBJ2-7	SATGTDPYEQY
TRBV4-3	TRBJ1-1	ASSQRAGANTEAF
TRBV6-2/TRBV6-3	TRBJ2-7	ASSYAAYEQY
TRBV7-8	TRBJ2-4	ASSLAVPGNIQY
TRBV20-1	TRBJ1-5	SALKDNQPQH
TRBV5-1	TRBJ1-2	ASSAGQGLNYGYT
TRBV7-2	TRBJ2-5	ASSLVSGDQETQY
TRBV5-1	TRBJ2-3	ATSGTGGEGETDTQY
TRBV11-2	TRBJ2-3	ASSGAGGIQKLDTQY
TRBV13	TRBJ2-5	ASSLVTRGQETQY
TRBV5-1	TRBJ1-1	ASSGGQAYTEAF
TRBV20-1	TRBJ1-2	SAEIGAFGYT
TRBV5-1	TRBJ2-2	ASSLAVQAAGELF
TRBV4-2	TRBJ1-4	ASSLDARPNEKLF
TRBV5-5	TRBJ2-1	ASSSSGLAGGLGNEQF
TRBV20-1	TRBJ2-1	SAEGDGSYNEQF
TRBV6-2/TRBV6-3	TRBJ2-6	ASSYIFSGANVLT
TRBV7-2	TRBJ2-5	ASSPQTGVGETQY
TRBV5-1	TRBJ1-1	ASSLIGRAEAF
TRBV20-1	TRBJ1-1	SASAGVTEAF
TRBV4-3	TRBJ2-7	ASSQDSGYVAYEQY